This TCR beta chain was sequenced for a study of cytomegalovirus exposure and HLA in healthy donors. About the research overall: Out of 180 million or so T cells, an earlier analysis found over 100 million unique TCR beta sequences in total.

PCR employed 60 Vbeta and 13 Jbeta primers. The table came from immunoSEQ multiplex PCR; TCRdb's copy has only in-frame clones and leaves some out. The sample has approximately 110,000 clones, roughly 70% seen once; the top ten hold about a tenth. This clone was seen once. The CDR3 is 13 amino acids. V gave up 5 bases and J gave up 13 bases, with 17 bases separating them. Per the germline V gene, CDR1 is MNHEY and CDR2 is SVGAGI. The chain employs TRBV6-5 and TRBJ2-2, with a possible D match to TRBD1 (7 bases). This TCR derives from a middle-aged man in good health and CMV-seropositive. Source material: PBMCs. DNA of the CDR3: TGTGCCAGCAGTGACGGGGGACAGAGGGGGCTGTTTTTT. Protein product: CASSDGGQRGLFF.